The rows below give T cell receptor beta chains drawn from one sample of a study of CD8+CD57+ T cells in acquired aplastic anemia. TCRdb used MiXCR to reprocess the reads, holding one entry per CDR3 protein. The repertoire consists of a few hundred thousand distinct CDR3 sequences, with 82% occurring once and the leading ten covering 40% to 55%. The specimen was sorted CD4+, CD8+, or CD8+CD57+ T cells (not recorded which) from PBMCs. The receptor set was obtained from a human donor with aplastic anemia. The conserved cysteine and the conserved F or W are not part of the CDR3 here. Fields, in order: V gene, CDR3 length, J gene, CDR3 protein.

TRBV7-9	10	TRBJ2-5	AVQGGRETQY
TRBV7-2	13	TRBJ2-3	ASSVVPGGLYFGY
TRBV7-9	13	TRBJ1-1	ASSSAGTPYEQYF
TRBV2	13	TRBJ1-1	ASGGVGGETTEAF
TRBV7-3	14	TRBJ1-6	ASSPVGSTDTQHLH
TRBV19	9	TRBJ1-2	ASTGRFGYT
TRBV11-1	11	TRBJ2-1	ASSDDVIHEQF
TRBV7-8	11	TRBJ2-3	ASSFAGGPATQ
TRBV9	13	TRBJ2-5	ASSGAGLEENTKY
TRBV9	13	TRBJ1-5	ASSPQGGGNQPQH
TRBV7-8	11	TRBJ1-2	ASSLARGPDTQ
TRBV7-9	11	TRBJ2-3	ASWDWVGDEQY
TRBV7-2	11	TRBJ1-2	ASSLAGGAGTP
TRBV7-8	12	TRBJ2-7	ASSSSPGGSAQY
TRBV5-4	12	TRBJ1-2	ASSLLAHSYGYT
TRBV7-9	10	TRBJ2-7	ASSSTSYEQY
TRBV25-1	12	TRBJ1-2	ASSELFREEGYT
TRBV3-1	9	TRBJ1-2	ASSQEGGYT